In its sample, the clone carrying this T cell receptor (beta chain) was seen many times. The sample is drawn from a study of T cells in Graves' hyperthyroidism and ophthalmopathy. The CDR3 covers 13 residues. Germline values: CDR1 SEHNR, CDR2 FQNEAQ (reference sequence). The V gene end was trimmed by 10 bases and the J gene end by 7 bases; junction bases not matched to a gene: 9. TCR beta CDR3 regions were amplified from RNA. When the TCR CDR3 underwent first-round RT-PCR, the HTBI primer set was used. In TCRdb, the multiplex PCR reads were re-called with MiXCR into one record per CDR3 protein. The sample lists about 770,000 distinct CDR3 sequences, 18% seen once, with approximately 16% in the top ten.

The origin of this receptor is a woman aged 45-59 years with Graves' hyperthyroidism that later progressed to Graves' ophthalmopathy. Source material: blood. This chain joins TRBV7-9 and TRBJ2-2; 7 positions match TRBD1. CDR3 amino acids: CAMIDRAVGELFF. As DNA, the CDR3 is TGTGCCATGATCGACAGGGCTGTCGGGGAGCTGTTTTTT.